This is a list of T cell receptor beta chains from one sample in a study of glioma-infiltrating T cells after dendritic cell vaccination. Repertoires were generated with immunoSEQ multiplex PCR, while TCRdb's copy carries only in-frame clones and drops some. The table lists tens of thousands of clones, around 87% of them singletons. The specimen comprised blood, sampled after dendritic cell vaccination. All receptors come from a human donor with glioblastoma. Each CDR3 is given without its conserved first and last residue. The D gene is left open where the match is weak.

TRBV5-1	-	TRBJ1-5	ASSPMGGNQPQH
TRBV7-6	TRBD2	TRBJ2-1	ASSLARASGDNEQF
TRBV2	-	TRBJ2-6	ASSPDGFGANVLT
TRBV7-9	-	TRBJ2-7	ASSLGGRDQGSYEQY
TRBV5-5	-	TRBJ1-2	ASSPQANYGYT
TRBV7-9	-	TRBJ1-2	ASSSGVGYT
TRBV30	-	TRBJ1-2	AWSSYGYT
TRBV25-1	-	TRBJ2-2	ASSGGGAGTGELF
TRBV18	-	TRBJ2-5	ASSRLSHDQETQY
TRBV27	-	TRBJ2-7	ASSLQGAYEQY
TRBV29-1	TRBD1	TRBJ2-4	SVEDTGGYIQY
TRBV9	-	TRBJ2-7	ASSVAAGESYEQY
TRBV7-2	TRBD2	TRBJ2-1	ASSSGTSGYNEQF
TRBV6-5	TRBD2	TRBJ2-3	ASARGGAGDTQY
TRBV5-1	-	TRBJ1-1	ASSLEGVEAF
TRBV28	TRBD1	TRBJ2-1	ASSGTGTYNEQF
TRBV10-1	-	TRBJ1-1	ARPRENTEAF
TRBV12-5	-	TRBJ2-5	ASGLREVATQY
TRBV7-9	TRBD1	TRBJ2-7	ASSGQGTYEQY
TRBV27	TRBD2	TRBJ2-7	ASSLSPSGIYEQY
TRBV19	-	TRBJ2-2	ASSIVAGRGTGELF
TRBV25-1	-	TRBJ2-1	ASSEWRVAEENEQF
TRBV19	-	TRBJ1-5	ASKEVGSNQPQH
TRBV27	TRBD2	TRBJ2-7	ASSLSGTSGSIYEQY
TRBV6-1	-	TRBJ1-1	ASSEPQKNTEAF
TRBV4-1	-	TRBJ1-2	ASSPSRDFYGYT
TRBV11-3	TRBD1	TRBJ1-2	ASRHRGPDYGYT
TRBV6-1	-	TRBJ1-3	ASSEAGAGNTIY
TRBV10-2	TRBD2	TRBJ2-7	ASNSAGVHYEQY
TRBV2	TRBD1	TRBJ2-1	ASTIQGARNEQF
TRBV19	TRBD1	TRBJ1-3	ASTLRQGENTIY
TRBV30	-	TRBJ2-3	AWSVRVGHTDTQY
TRBV30	-	TRBJ1-2	AWSPTGGYT
TRBV7-6	-	TRBJ1-1	ASSLQAGGTEAF
TRBV7-9	-	TRBJ1-1	ASSLGRTVEAF
TRBV5-1	TRBD2	TRBJ2-3	ASSTAGTSGTDTQY
TRBV10-1	TRBD2	TRBJ2-2	ASSDPGLAGAGELF
TRBV7-2	TRBD2	TRBJ2-7	ASSLVGRGAYEQY
TRBV11-1	-	TRBJ1-1	ASSLMDSNTEAF
TRBV6-4	-	TRBJ1-2	ASSPGDLYGYT
TRBV6-5	-	TRBJ1-1	ASSKLQGNTEAF
TRBV19	TRBD1	TRBJ2-7	ASSIRQGVSIYEQY
TRBV6-1	-	TRBJ1-5	ASTTGPSGNQPQH
TRBV21-1	-	TRBJ1-2	RGLNYGYT
TRBV7-8	TRBD1	TRBJ1-2	ASSYRGNYGYT
TRBV4-2	TRBD1	TRBJ1-5	ASSQDGTENQPQH
TRBV5-1	-	TRBJ1-1	ASSATGWDTEAF
TRBV6-1	-	TRBJ2-2	ASTKGQGGTGELF
TRBV5-6	-	TRBJ1-5	ASSLAGTADNQPQH
TRBV11-1	TRBD1	TRBJ1-1	ASSPQQGATGNTEAF
TRBV6-4	TRBD1	TRBJ2-1	ASSDSAGGGYNEQF